Presented here are 32 T cell receptor beta chains from one specimen sequenced in a study of response to subunit inactivated influenza vaccine. TCRdb processed the RT-PCR reads anew with MiXCR; each CDR3 protein has one entry. The repertoire holds roughly 190,000 distinct CDR3 sequences, with approximately 12% as singletons. The same specimen was also included in a second study, on T cells expressing NK-cell markers. That source notes: 5'RACE template switching with UMIs generated TCR beta cDNA.

The sequencing used CD8+ T cells sorted from PBMCs, collected 11 to 12 days after vaccination. The receptors originated from a man aged 45-65 years who received an inactivated influenza vaccine.

This clonotype turned up a few times. J is TRBJ2-7 and V is TRBV28; no definite D call. This CDR3 comprises 15 residues. Germline-derived CDR1 and CDR2 are MDHEN and SYDVKM. Trimming stripped 3 bases from V and 2 bases from J, with 14 bases between. The CDR3 reads CASSFPGALTYEQYF. The CDR3 DNA reads as TGTGCCAGCAGTTTTCCAGGAGCCCTTACCTACGAGCAGTACTTC.

This clonotype was found a few times. The genes are TRBV7-9 and TRBJ1-1; unclear D gene. This CDR3 has 14 amino acids. CDR1 and CDR2 (germline): SEHNR, FQNEAQ (reference sequence). The ends were cut back, 1 base at V and 2 bases at J, with 8 bases in the middle. This CDR3 reads CASSLGGTNTEAFF. The CDR3 DNA reads as TGTGCCAGCAGCTTAGGGGGTACCAACACTGAAGCTTTCTTT.

About this clonotype itself: Germline is not matched at one junction end, which may reflect a read error. The chain recombines TRBV2 with TRBJ2-2, with 7 bases that match TRBD1. There are 19 residues in the CDR3. Germline CDR1 is SNHLY and CDR2 is FYNNEI. The CDR3 nucleotides read TGTACCAGCAGTGTCGTTACGTTAGTGGGGGACAGGAACACCGGGGAGCTGTTTTTT. Protein product: CTSSVVTLVGDRNTGELFF.

The chain couples TRBV7-9 to TRBJ2-5; TRBD2 matches at 11 bases. The junction had 3 bases not matched to a gene; V was cut back by 1 base and J by 2 bases. The CDR3 extends over 16 amino acids. CDR1 and CDR2 (germline): SEHNR, FQNEAQ (reference sequence). The CDR3 nucleotides are TGTGCCAGCAGCTTAGGGGGACTAGCGGAACAAGAGACCCAGTACTTC. Translating gives CASSLGGLAEQETQYF.

The genes are TRBV23-1 and TRBJ2-1; D is unclear. TRBV23-1 qualifies as an ORF whose function is uncertain. V was trimmed by 5 bases and J by 9 bases, leaving 8 bases between them. This CDR3 is 11 amino acids long. CDR3 protein: CASSTAREQFF. CDR3 DNA: TGCGCCAGCAGTACCGCGCGTGAGCAGTTCTTC.

This clonotype was detected ten times or more. V gene TRBV29-1 combines with J gene TRBJ1-5; tentatively, D is TRBD1 (5 bases). The CDR3 spans 13 residues. V was trimmed by 5 bases and J by 4 bases, leaving 12 bases between them. The germline gives CDR1 SQVTM, CDR2 ANQGSEA. The CDR3: CSVQLGGNQPQHF. The CDR3 DNA is TGCAGCGTTCAACTCGGGGGAAATCAGCCCCAGCATTTT. Filled out from reference TRBV29-1 and TRBJ1-5, the complete variable domain reads SAVISQKPSRDICQRGTSLTIQCQVDSQVTMMFWYRQQPGQSLTLIATANQGSEATYESGFVIDKFPISRPNLTFSTLTVSNMSPEDSSIYLCSVQLGGNQPQHFGDGTRLSIL.

This clonotype has more than one count but fewer than ten. The rearrangement joins TRBV29-1 to TRBJ2-7; 12 bases are shared with TRBD1. Trimming removed 0 bases from V and 7 bases from J; junction bases left unmatched: 7. The germline gives CDR1 SQVTM, CDR2 ANQGSEA. The CDR3 runs to 15 residues. The CDR3 spells CSVEDRGQGAGEQYF. The CDR3 coding sequence is TGCAGCGTTGAAGATCGGGGACAGGGGGCAGGGGAGCAGTACTTC.

In this sample, this clonotype turned up a few times. This chain joins TRBV15 and TRBJ2-5; D may be TRBD2 (5 bases). Trimming stripped 3 bases from V and 5 bases from J, with 7 bases between. There are 12 residues in the CDR3. Germline loops: CDR1 LNHNV, CDR2 YYDKDF (reference sequence). The CDR3 DNA reads TGTGCCACCAGCAGGGAGGAGGAGACCCAGTACTTC. This sequence encodes CATSREEETQYF. Combining the CDR3 with reference TRBV15 and TRBJ2-5 gives the whole variable domain DAMVIQNPRYQVTQFGKPVTLSCSQTLNHNVMYWYQQKSSQAPKLLFHYYDKDFNNEADTPDNFQSRRPNTSFCFLDIRSPGLGDTAMYLCATSREEETQYFGPGTRLLVL.

This clonotype was detected a few times. This rearrangement joins TRBV28 to TRBJ2-7; maybe TRBD2 (5 bases). This CDR3 has 15 residues. Germline values: CDR1 MDHEN, CDR2 SYDVKM. The V end was cut by 6 bases, the J end by 0 bases, with 15 bases between. CDR3 sequence: CASSKLLGSSYEQYF. The CDR3 nucleotides are TGTGCCAGCAGCAAGCTCTTAGGGAGCTCCTACGAGCAGTACTTC.

V usage is TRBV5-6 and J usage is TRBJ2-3; D perhaps matches TRBD2 (6 bases). Germline CDR1 is SGHDT and CDR2 is YYEEEE. This CDR3 has 15 amino acids. Trimming pared 7 bases from V and 2 bases from J, leaving 17 bases between. The CDR3 loop is CASHNGGRYTDTQYF. CDR3 DNA sequence: TGTGCCAGCCACAACGGGGGACGGTACACAGATACGCAGTATTTT.

This clonotype was picked up a small number of times. V and J are TRBV6-5 and TRBJ1-2; D may be TRBD1 (6 bases). Per germline, CDR1 MNHEY and CDR2 SVGAGI. The V end was cut by 4 bases, the J end by 7 bases, with 19 bases between. This CDR3 is built from 15 residues. The CDR3 bases are TGTGCCAGCAGTTCCCTAACAGGGAAAGCTGGTGGCTACACCTTC. Residues: CASSSLTGKAGGYTF.

J is TRBJ2-7 and V is TRBV6-1, with TRBD1 as a possible D gene (6 bases). The CDR3 extends over 15 amino acids. Germline values: CDR1 MNHNS, CDR2 SASEGT. V was cut by 6 bases and J by 0 bases, with 15 bases left in between. The DNA for the CDR3 is TGTGCCAGCAGCGAACGTGCAGGGGACTCCTACGAGCAGTACTTC. Amino acids: CASSERAGDSYEQYF.

This clonotype was seen only a few times. V gene TRBV4-3 combines with J gene TRBJ2-1; 7 bases map to TRBD2. Germline V gives CDR1 LGHNA, CDR2 YSLEER. The CDR3 runs to 14 residues. J gave up 6 bases and V 4 bases, and 6 bases lay outside the gene matches. The DNA for the CDR3 is TGCGCCAGCAGCCCCTGGACGGGAGGCAATGAGCAGTTCTTC. Its translation is CASSPWTGGNEQFF.

By frequency in the sample, this clonotype is medium-sized. The chain recombines TRBV28 with TRBJ2-1; D remains ambiguous. The CDR3 covers 17 residues. Per the germline V gene, CDR1 is MDHEN and CDR2 is SYDVKM. V was trimmed by 1 base and J by 4 bases, leaving 17 bases between them. The DNA for the CDR3 is TGTGCCAGCAGTTTATTCCTAGGGCCTAAGCCTTACAATGAGCAGTTCTTC. Its protein is CASSLFLGPKPYNEQFF.

This clonotype was counted many times. CDR3 sequence reads: CSVTRAPEAFF. CDR3 nucleotides: TGCAGCGTTACCAGGGCACCTGAAGCTTTCTTT. V gene TRBV29-1 combines with J gene TRBJ1-1; D is possibly TRBD1 (5 bases). V was pared by 5 bases and J by 6 bases, with 10 bases between. The CDR3 has 11 residues. The germline CDR1 and CDR2 sequences are SQVTM and ANQGSEA.

The table lists this clonotype with a few counts. The chain combines TRBV5-1 with TRBJ2-2, with D possibly called TRBD1 or TRBD2 (5 bases each). The ends were cut back, 7 bases at V and 4 bases at J, with 14 bases in the middle. Germline lookup yields CDR1 SGHRS and CDR2 YFSETQ. This CDR3 contains 14 residues. The CDR3 DNA follows: TGCGCCAGCCTAGCAGGGTCGGGCACCGGGGAGCTGTTTTTT. It yields the protein CASLAGSGTGELFF.

The V and J genes are TRBV6-6 and TRBJ2-3; D is unresolved. V was trimmed by 4 bases and J by 4 bases, leaving 6 bases between them. Germline CDR1 is MNHNY and CDR2 is SVGAGI (reference sequence). This CDR3 has 12 amino acids. DNA for the CDR3: TGTGCCAGCAGTTCTTTGTCAGATACGCAGTATTTT. It translates to CASSSLSDTQYF.

The chain joins TRBV6-2 or TRBV6-3 to TRBJ2-3, with 8 bases matching TRBD2. After removal of 10 bases from V and 5 bases from J, the junction contained 17 bases not matched to a gene. The CDR3 consists of 16 residues. Germline loops: CDR1 MNHEY, CDR2 SVGEGT. The CDR3 DNA reads TGTGCCACCTTACGCTTGCCAGCGGGAGTGTTAGATACGCAGTATTTT. It codes for CATLRLPAGVLDTQYF.

The sample holds many counts of this clonotype. This chain links TRBV10-3 with TRBJ1-1; a weak D match, TRBD1 (6 bases). There are 15 residues in the CDR3. The germline V and J ends were trimmed by 2 bases and 1 base, with 11 bases remaining between them. CDR1 is ENHRY and CDR2 is SYGVKD in the germline V gene. The CDR3 DNA follows: TGTGCCATCAGTGAGCCGGGACATCAGAACACTGAAGCTTTCTTT. This translates into CAISEPGHQNTEAFF.

This clonotype was counted a few times. The V gene is TRBV6-5, the J gene TRBJ2-1; D call uncertain. Germline lookup yields CDR1 MNHEY and CDR2 SVGAGI. Between the trimmed V and J ends, which lost 4 bases and 4 bases, there was a span of 8 bases. The CDR3 is 13 residues long. CDR3 coding DNA: TGTGCCAGCAGTTCTGCAGTATACAATGAGCAGTTCTTC. Amino acids: CASSSAVYNEQFF.

This clonotype was recorded a few times. The chain uses TRBV6-1 and TRBJ2-5; the D gene is possibly TRBD2 (6 bases). V lost 8 bases and J 0 bases, leaving 13 bases between the germline ends. Germline V gene sequence: CDR1 MNHNS, CDR2 SASEGT. This CDR3 comprises 14 residues. The CDR3, as DNA: TGTGCCAGCGGCAGGAGGGCGTACCAAGAGACCCAGTACTTC. Residues: CASGRRAYQETQYF.

The chain joins TRBV29-1 to TRBJ2-7, with D perhaps TRBD2 (5 bases). Trimming removed 4 bases at V and 0 bases at J, with 19 bases between. The CDR3 is made up of 16 amino acids. Per the germline V gene, CDR1 is SQVTM and CDR2 is ANQGSEA. CDR3 in DNA: TGCAGCGTTGTGCCGCGGGTTGACGGACTCTCCTACGAGCAGTACTTC. Translated: CSVVPRVDGLSYEQYF.

The chain recombines TRBV4-3 with TRBJ2-2; perhaps D is TRBD1 or TRBD2 (7 bases each). Trimming took off 0 bases at V and 5 bases at J, with 22 bases between the two ends. Germline CDR1 is LGHNA and CDR2 is YSLEER. This CDR3 spans 19 amino acids. CDR3 residues: CASSQEGRGHTGDTGELFF. The CDR3 DNA reads as TGCGCCAGCAGCCAAGAGGGGAGGGGCCATACAGGGGATACCGGGGAGCTGTTTTTT.

V gene TRBV28 combines with J gene TRBJ2-7, with TRBD1 matching over 7 bases. With 7 bases clipped from V and 4 bases from J, the junction kept 13 bases outside the gene matches. The CDR3 consists of 15 residues. The germline V gene has CDR1 MDHEN and CDR2 SYDVKM. DNA of the CDR3: TGTGCCAGCAATCCGACAGGGCTAGACGGGTACGAGCAGTACTTC. Translated, it gives CASNPTGLDGYEQYF.

This sequence joins TRBV5-6 and TRBJ2-7, with 8 bases fitting TRBD1. V was pared by 0 bases and J by 1 base, with 9 bases of the junction left unmatched. The CDR3 totals 17 residues. Germline loops: CDR1 SGHDT, CDR2 YYEEEE. In DNA form, the CDR3 reads TGTGCCAGCAGCTTGGGGGAAGGGACAGGTCTATCCTACGAGCAGTACTTC. Translation gives CASSLGEGTGLSYEQYF.

This clonotype showed up just a few times. CDR3 DNA: TGTGCCAGCAGCGTTTCCGGGACCCCCGGAGGGACTGAAGCTTTCTTT. Protein sequence: CASSVSGTPGGTEAFF. J is TRBJ1-1 and V is TRBV9; possible D gene TRBD1, 5 bases. Germline loops: CDR1 SGDLS, CDR2 YYNGEE. The CDR3 totals 16 residues. Trimming shortened V by 2 bases and J by 5 bases, and 19 bases separated the two germline ends. Full variable domain (missing parts from reference TRBV9 and TRBJ1-1): DSGVTQTPKHLITATGQRVTLRCSPRSGDLSVYWYQQSLDQGLQFLIQYYNGEERAKGNILERFSAQQFPDLHSELNLSSLELGDSALYFCASSVSGTPGGTEAFFGQGTRLTVV.

This clonotype was detected only a few times. This rearrangement joins TRBV28 to TRBJ2-7, with 8 bases identical to TRBD2. J was trimmed by 3 bases and V by 5 bases; bases with no gene match: 6. Germline loops: CDR1 MDHEN, CDR2 SYDVKM. The CDR3 totals 14 residues. In DNA form, the CDR3 reads TGTGCCAGCAGTGATGAGCGGGGGAGCTACGAGCAGTACTTC. It specifies CASSDERGSYEQYF. The whole variable domain, remainder taken from reference TRBV28 and TRBJ2-7, is DVKVTQSSRYLVKRTGEKVFLECVQDMDHENMFWYRQDPGLGLRLIYFSYDVKMKEKGDIPEGYSVSREKKERFSLILESASTNQTSMYLCASSDERGSYEQYFGPGTRLTVT.

This clonotype was detected many times. The chain has TRBV7-2 and TRBJ2-3; D might be TRBD2 (7 bases). Trimming removed 5 bases at V and 6 bases at J, with 18 bases between. The CDR3 runs to 15 residues. From germline, CDR1 is SGHTA and CDR2 FQGNSA. Here the CDR3 reads CASSGGAGALDTQYF. The CDR3 region has the DNA TGTGCCAGCAGCGGGGGGGCGGGAGCCCTGGATACGCAGTATTTT. The full variable domain, its missing parts supplied by reference TRBV7-2 and TRBJ2-3, is GAGVSQSPSNKVTEKGKDVELRCDPISGHTALYWYRQSLGQGLEFLIYFQGNSAPDKSGLPSDRFSAERTGGSVSTLTIQRTQQEDSAVYLCASSGGAGALDTQYFGPGTRLTVL.

J is TRBJ2-3 and V is TRBV9, with D unclear. The V end was cut by 3 bases, the J end by 6 bases, with 17 bases between. The germline V gene encodes CDR1 SGDLS and CDR2 YYNGEE. CDR3 length: 15 amino acids. DNA for the CDR3: TGTGCCAGCAGCGCAGGTCCTATAGGTTTGGATACGCAGTATTTT. Translating gives CASSAGPIGLDTQYF. The variable domain in full, with the rest retrieved from reference TRBV9 and TRBJ2-3, is DSGVTQTPKHLITATGQRVTLRCSPRSGDLSVYWYQQSLDQGLQFLIQYYNGEERAKGNILERFSAQQFPDLHSELNLSSLELGDSALYFCASSAGPIGLDTQYFGPGTRLTVL.

This clonotype turned up a few times. The J gene is TRBJ2-3, the V gene TRBV29-1, with TRBD2 identical over 8 bases. The V gene end was trimmed by 5 bases and the J gene end by 2 bases; junction bases not matched to a gene: 12. Germline values: CDR1 SQVTM, CDR2 ANQGSEA. The CDR3 has 16 residues. This CDR3 is CSVLGGVAGITDTQYF. The CDR3, as DNA: TGCAGCGTTCTTGGGGGGGTAGCGGGGATCACAGATACGCAGTATTTT.

This chain links TRBV28 with TRBJ2-1, with 12 positions matching TRBD2. Germline lookup yields CDR1 MDHEN and CDR2 SYDVKM. The CDR3 sequence is 17 residues long. V lost 3 bases and J lost 7; bases outside the gene matches: 10. The CDR3 loop is CASSLSSGRVGWNEQFF. CDR3 in DNA: TGTGCCAGCAGTTTGTCTAGCGGGAGGGTTGGGTGGAATGAGCAGTTCTTC.

V gene TRBV29-1 combines with J gene TRBJ2-1; TRBD2 matches 11 bases. V shed 4 bases, J shed 3 bases, and the junction held 5 bases outside the gene matches. Germline V gives CDR1 SQVTM, CDR2 ANQGSEA. The CDR3 sequence is 15 residues long. The CDR3 DNA is TGCAGCGTTGTGGGACTAGCGGTGTACTACAATGAGCAGTTCTTC. It encodes CSVVGLAVYYNEQFF.